A single sample gave rise to the 22 T cell receptor beta chains below, sequenced in a study of T cells in Graves' hyperthyroidism and ophthalmopathy. The source material, RNA transcripts, was used to amplify TCR beta CDR3 regions. A first-round RT-PCR of the TCR CDR3 used the HTBI primer set. TCRdb recomputed calls from the multiplex PCR reads with MiXCR, one row per CDR3 protein. The sample lists 550,000 to 700,000 distinct CDR3 sequences, 14% to 15% occurring once. Sequenced sample: blood. These receptors were collected from a woman aged 40 to 50 with Graves' ophthalmopathy.

The chain carries TRBV27 and TRBJ1-1, with 9 positions matching TRBD1. V shed 2 bases and J 8 bases; nucleotides not matched to a gene: 3. There are 13 residues in the CDR3. Germline CDR1 reads MNHEY; CDR2 reads SMNVEV (reference sequence). The CDR3 loop is CASSLTGGREAFF. The CDR3 bases are TGTGCCAGCAGTTTAACAGGGGGCAGGGAAGCTTTCTTT.

This clonotype appeared many times. The chain employs TRBV12-3 or TRBV12-4 and TRBJ2-4, with 9 bases that match TRBD1. V dropped 5 bases and J dropped 11; count of bases not matched to a gene: 1. The CDR3 sequence is 11 residues long. This CDR3 reads CASSRQGVQYF. DNA of the CDR3: TGTGCCAGCAGTAGACAGGGGGTTCAGTACTTC.

This clonotype was recorded many times. The V and J genes are TRBV9 and TRBJ2-5; perhaps TRBD2 as D (6 bases). Germline CDR1 SGDLS, CDR2 YYNGEE. V lost 2 bases to trimming and J lost 5 bases, with 10 bases between them. The CDR3 is made up of 13 amino acids. CDR3: CASSVVSGETQYF. The CDR3 nucleotides read TGTGCCAGCAGCGTGGTGAGCGGGGAGACCCAGTACTTC.

This clonotype was seen more than once but under ten times. The rearrangement uses TRBV20-1 and TRBJ2-4; perhaps TRBD2 as D (6 bases). V gave up 3 bases and J gave up 1 base, with 10 bases separating them. There are 14 residues in the CDR3. Germline CDR1 reads DFQATT; CDR2 reads SNEGSKA (reference sequence). The chain's CDR3 is CSASRSGAKNIQYF. CDR3 sequence (DNA): TGCAGTGCTAGCCGCAGCGGGGCCAAAAACATTCAGTACTTC.

Ten or more counts support this clonotype. This rearrangement joins TRBV11-2 to TRBJ2-7, with D possibly being TRBD1 (5 bases). Trimming cost V 7 bases and J 3 bases, with 13 bases left between them. The CDR3 is 13 residues long. The germline V gene has CDR1 SGHAT and CDR2 FQNNGV. The CDR3 nucleotides read TGTGCCAGCAACCCAGGGAATATCTACGAGCAGTACTTC. This sequence encodes CASNPGNIYEQYF.

The table lists this clonotype with a few counts. J is TRBJ2-5 and V is TRBV5-4; TRBD2 aligns across 13 bases. V trimming: 3 bases; J trimming: 4 bases; junction bases outside the gene matches: 12. The CDR3 spans 18 residues. The germline gives CDR1 SGHNT, CDR2 YYREEE (reference sequence). CDR3 coding DNA: TGTGCCAGCAGCTCTAAACAACTAGCGGGAGGGCTCGTAGAGACCCAGTACTTC. Translated, it gives CASSSKQLAGGLVETQYF. The entire variable domain, with the rest obtained from reference TRBV5-4 and TRBJ2-5, is as follows: ETGVTQSPTHLIKTRGQQVTLRCSSQSGHNTVSWYQQALGQGPQFIFQYYREEENGRGNFPPRFSGLQFPNYSSELNVNALELDDSALYLCASSSKQLAGGLVETQYFGPGTRLLVL.

Comment on this clonotype: The junction differs from germline at one of its ends, possibly a read error. This chain uses TRBV7-8 with TRBJ1-1, with D possibly matching TRBD1 (5 bases). CDR1 and CDR2 from the germline V gene are SGHVS and FQNEAQ. CDR3 length equals 15 residues. This chain's CDR3 is CVSRPPGLMNTEAFF. In DNA, the CDR3 is TGTGTCAGCAGACCCCCGGGACTTATGAACACTGAAGCTTTCTTT.

The chain links TRBV6-5 to TRBJ1-6, with 9 bases fitting TRBD1. V gave up 0 bases and J gave up 0 bases; unmatched junction bases: 0. Germline V gene sequence: CDR1 MNHEY, CDR2 SVGAGI. This CDR3 has 17 amino acids. This CDR3 is CASSYSTGGSYNSPLHF. The CDR3 coding sequence is TGTGCCAGCAGTTACTCGACAGGGGGCTCCTATAATTCACCCCTCCACTTT.

The chain combines TRBV11-1 with TRBJ2-3; perhaps D is TRBD1 or TRBD2 (5 bases each). Germline V lookup: CDR1 SGHAT, CDR2 FQDESV (reference sequence). The CDR3 length is 16 residues. Trimming stripped 1 base from V and 6 bases from J, with 17 bases between. CDR3 nucleotides: TGTGCCAGCAGCTTAGTTATGGGACCCAGTTGGGATACGCAGTATTTT. The encoded protein is CASSLVMGPSWDTQYF.

This clonotype has a count of ten or more. The rearrangement uses TRBV12-3 or TRBV12-4 and TRBJ1-5; D unresolved. Trimming took off 6 bases at V and 3 bases at J, with 9 bases between the two ends. This CDR3 region has 13 residues. The CDR3 DNA follows: TGTGCCAGCAGCTTACTCCCCAATCAGCCCCAGCATTTT. Translated: CASSLLPNQPQHF.

Regarding this clonotype: This sequence may be a read error, since a much larger clone differs from it by one base. The V and J genes are TRBV9 and TRBJ2-2; TRBD2 agrees at 15 bases. Unmatched junction bases numbered 4, after V lost 4 bases and J lost 6 bases. The CDR3 runs to 16 residues. CDR1 and CDR2 from the germline V gene are SGDLS and YYNGEE. CDR3 protein: CASSTGLAGGSGELFF. CDR3 coding DNA: TGTGCCAGCAGCACGGGACTAGCGGGAGGTTCCGGGGAGCTGTTTTTT.

This clonotype has just one count. The chain employs TRBV19 and TRBJ2-7; 13 bases map to TRBD2. CDR3 length: 14 amino acids. The ends lost 6 bases at V and 6 bases at J; junction bases unmatched: 5. Germline lookup yields CDR1 LNHDA and CDR2 SQIVND (reference sequence). The CDR3 loop reads CASRRTSGRGEQYF. In DNA, the CDR3 is TGTGCCAGTAGGCGGACTAGCGGGAGAGGCGAGCAGTACTTC.

In this sample, this clonotype turned up many times. The chain links TRBV2 to TRBJ1-5; perhaps TRBD1 as D (5 bases). Deletions cut 7 bases from V and 1 base from J, with 11 bases between. Germline loops: CDR1 SNHLY, CDR2 FYNNEI. The CDR3 is 14 amino acids. CDR3 residues: CASKGVVSNQPQHF. The CDR3 DNA reads as TGTGCCAGCAAAGGGGTTGTCAGCAATCAGCCCCAGCATTTT.

This clonotype has a handful of counts. V gene TRBV11-2 combines with J gene TRBJ2-5, with 8 bases fitting TRBD2. The CDR3 has 16 residues. J gave up 5 bases and V 3 bases, and 11 bases lay outside the gene matches. Germline lookup yields CDR1 SGHAT and CDR2 FQNNGV. The chain's CDR3 is CASSFSDSGGGETQYF. The CDR3 nucleotides read TGTGCCAGCAGCTTCTCGGACAGCGGGGGAGGGGAGACCCAGTACTTC.

This clonotype was recorded many times. The J gene is TRBJ1-5, the V gene TRBV7-2; D remains ambiguous. This CDR3 contains 13 residues. V gave up 3 bases and J gave up 5 bases, with 8 bases separating them. The germline V gene has CDR1 SGHTA and CDR2 FQGNSA. The CDR3 DNA follows: TGTGCCAGCAGCTTCTTTGCGGATCAGCCCCAGCATTTT. It yields the protein CASSFFADQPQHF.

This clonotype was seen many times. The CDR3 protein is CASSSTRGTKHSYEQYF. CDR3 bases: TGTGCCAGCAGCTCCACGAGAGGGACGAAACATTCCTACGAGCAGTACTTC. The chain couples TRBV7-2 to TRBJ2-7, with D perhaps assigned TRBD1 or TRBD2 (5 bases each). CDR1 and CDR2 from the germline V gene are SGHTA and FQGNSA. V lost 4 bases and J 1 base, leaving 20 bases between the germline ends. This CDR3 has 17 residues.

This clonotype has a handful of counts. This chain connects TRBV14 to TRBJ2-4; the D is unclear. This CDR3 spans 13 amino acids. Germline CDR1 reads SGHDN; CDR2 reads FVKESK. V was clipped by 0 bases and J by 8 bases, with 8 bases between them. The CDR3 protein is CASSQEPWDIQYF. In DNA form, the CDR3 reads TGTGCCAGCAGCCAAGAGCCTTGGGACATTCAGTACTTC.

CDR3 in amino acids: CASSYPGDRGVYGYTF. CDR3 sequence (DNA): TGTGCCAGCAGTTACCCGGGGGACAGGGGCGTCTATGGCTACACCTTC. The chain joins TRBV6-2 or TRBV6-3 to TRBJ1-2, with 10 bases aligning to TRBD1. The CDR3 has 16 residues. Germline V gene sequence: CDR1 MNHEY, CDR2 SVGEGT. The junction had 7 bases not matched to a gene; V was cut back by 2 bases and J by 4 bases.

This clonotype showed up just a few times. The chain uses TRBV25-1 and TRBJ2-7; D may match TRBD1 or TRBD2 (5 bases each). Germline CDR1 is MGHDK and CDR2 is SYGVNS. V lost 6 bases and J 0 bases, leaving 15 bases between the germline ends. The CDR3 is made up of 15 amino acids. Written as DNA, the CDR3 is TGTGCCAGCAGGGGACGGCTCGGAAGCTCCTACGAGCAGTACTTC. It translates to CASRGRLGSSYEQYF.

This clonotype was detected only a few times. This chain joins TRBV9 and TRBJ2-2, with a possible D match to TRBD2 (5 bases). Trimming left V 3 bases short and J 1 base short, with 10 bases between. The CDR3 runs to 15 residues. The germline CDR1 and CDR2 sequences are SGDLS and YYNGEE. The CDR3 DNA sequence: TGTGCCAGCAGCGCCGGACTTAGGAACACCGGGGAGCTGTTTTTT. This translates into CASSAGLRNTGELFF.

This clonotype has ten or more counts. The chain employs TRBV12-3 or TRBV12-4 and TRBJ1-1; tentative D call: TRBD1 (5 bases). CDR3 length: 14 amino acids. V lost 7 bases, J lost 1 base, and 13 bases lay in between. CDR3 loop: CASTPGTANTEAFF. Written as DNA, the CDR3 is TGTGCCAGCACTCCTGGGACGGCGAACACTGAAGCTTTCTTT.

This clonotype was picked up many times. The CDR3 DNA reads TGTGCCAGCCTTACAGGGTCCCTTACCACTGAAGCTTTCTTT. Protein product: CASLTGSLTTEAFF. V gene TRBV6-1 combines with J gene TRBJ1-1; D possibly corresponds to TRBD1 (6 bases). This CDR3 comprises 14 residues. Germline assignment: CDR1 MNHNS and CDR2 SASEGT. V gave up 8 bases and J gave up 4 bases, with 17 bases separating them.